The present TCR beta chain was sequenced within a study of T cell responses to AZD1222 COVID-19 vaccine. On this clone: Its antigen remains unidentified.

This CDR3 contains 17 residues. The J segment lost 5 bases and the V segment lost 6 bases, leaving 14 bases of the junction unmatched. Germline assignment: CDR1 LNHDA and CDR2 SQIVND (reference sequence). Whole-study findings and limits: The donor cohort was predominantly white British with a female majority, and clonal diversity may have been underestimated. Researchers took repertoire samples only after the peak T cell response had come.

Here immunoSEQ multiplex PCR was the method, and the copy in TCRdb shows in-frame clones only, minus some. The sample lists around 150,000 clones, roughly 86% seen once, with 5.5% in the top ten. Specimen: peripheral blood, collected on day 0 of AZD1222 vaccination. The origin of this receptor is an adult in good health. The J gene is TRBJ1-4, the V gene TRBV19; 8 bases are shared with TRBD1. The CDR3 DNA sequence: TGTGCCAGTAGGAAAACAGGGGGACGGTCTTGGAATGAAAAACTGTTTTTT. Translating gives CASRKTGGRSWNEKLFF. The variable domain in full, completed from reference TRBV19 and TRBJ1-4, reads DGGITQSPKYLFRKEGQNVTLSCEQNLNHDAMYWYRQDPGQGLRLIYYSQIVNDFQKGDIAEGYSVSREKKESFPLTVTSAQKNPTAFYLCASRKTGGRSWNEKLFFGSGTQLSVL.